This T cell receptor (beta chain) was sequenced for a study of graft-versus-host responses after intestinal transplantation (dated by TCRdb to about 2021). Looking at the study overall: Recipients received multivisceral, liver-intestinal, or isolated intestinal transplants. Every recipient was given anti-thymocyte globulin induction, then maintenance tacrolimus and steroids for around three years. Graft-versus-host and host-versus-graft alloreactive T cell clones were tracked in the graft, circulation and bone marrow after intestinal transplantation using bulk TCR-beta CDR3 sequencing. To identify alloreactive clones, pre-transplant mixed lymphocyte reaction products were sequenced and compared with unstimulated pre-transplant donor and recipient T cells. The cohort enrolled about two dozen intestinal transplant recipients including one retransplant, and 3 patients lacking pretransplant specimens were excluded. Donor T cell macrochimerism was defined as a peak of at least 4% donor T cells among recipient peripheral blood mononuclear cells. Instead of going to the commercial service, samples from a few later patients were sequenced in-house on an Illumina MiSeq and processed with MiXCR. The paper as a whole reports these results and caveats: Early after transplant, peak levels of circulating GvH clones were found to be associated with declines in HvG clones. Conclusions were limited by the relatively low number and heterogeneity of intestinal transplant patients. GvH clones were detected in recipient bone marrow, and some of these GvH clones were observed earlier in ileal mucosa or blood, consistent with an intestinal mucosal origin. In the allografts of patients with donor T cell macrochimerism, GvH to HvG T cell clonal ratios were high.

Libraries were constructed by the immunoSEQ multiplex PCR assay. For most patients, genomic DNA was isolated using the Qiagen DNeasy Blood and Tissue Kit and was shipped frozen to Adaptive Biotechnologies for TCR sequencing. For most patients, high-throughput TCR-beta CDR3 sequencing of genomic DNA was performed by Adaptive Biotechnologies. Per the source publication's procedure: Adaptive's ImmunoSEQ software supplied the TCR sequencing data for 18 patients, while MiXCR and VDJtools were used to process a few other patients. To correct CD4 versus CD8 sorting errors, sequences present in both subsets at a frequency ratio below 5:1 were removed. CDR3 nucleotide sequences shared by donor and recipient were removed because the origin of these sequences could not be assigned. At least 2-fold expansion over unstimulated cells and a minimum CFSE-low frequency of 0.002% (template counts) or 0.001% (read counts) were required for clones to be classified as alloreactive. Clones detected in sequenced pre-transplant spleen, lymph node, or MLR CFSE-low populations of the donor or recipient were defined as mappable. The cumulative frequency of alloreactive clones was calculated as a percentage of all sequences, weighted by copy number. Imported from immuneACCESS, the table was reduced by TCRdb to in-frame sequences with V and J called. These copies leave out some clones; in studies compared against another copy, an unresolved V gene accounts for under half, and the cause of the remainder is not known. V, J and clone size were drawn from that table, and D and trimming were deduced from the DNA. Here the sample has approximately 90,000 clones; around 80% occur a single time. 0.8% to 0.9% of the sample is held by the ten biggest clonotypes.

Per the publication, the time point label means: cells obtained before transplantation from donor or recipient. CD3+CD4+ and CD3+CD8+ populations were FACS-sorted from unstimulated pre-transplant donor and recipient cells taken from spleen or lymph nodes. In the case of this clone: Its recognized antigen is unknown. Nothing much larger sits one base from this clone, and base qualities are not available.

From V the trimming removes 3 bases and from J it removes 2 bases, while the gene matches leave 1 base of the junction unaccounted for. Reading from cysteine to phenylalanine, the CDR3 counts 15 amino acids. Of all the DNA, just the CDR3 is kept, 45 bases in frame from base 1. Looking up the germline V gene yields CDR1 SGHRS and CDR2 YFSETQ. The sequence derives from a human donor who received an intestinal transplant. The source was unstimulated CD4+ T cells sorted from spleen or lymph node cells, collected before intestinal transplant. This chain is built from TRBV5-1 and TRBJ2-5; TRBD2 agrees with 13 junctional bases. Here is the DNA: TGCGCCAGCAGCTCGACTAGCGGGGGGCAAGAGACCCAGTACTTC. It encodes CASSSTSGGQETQYF.